This entry features one T cell receptor beta chain sequence. Its antigen is unknown. The V end was cut by 0 bases, the J end by 5 bases, with 2 bases between. This CDR3 spans 11 amino acids. Germline loops: CDR1 SGHDT, CDR2 YYEEEE. This entry is derived from a study of cytomegalovirus exposure and HLA in healthy donors. The overall study: Earlier results showed approximately 120 million unique TCR beta sequences derived from 150 million to 200 million T cells. When 398 donors were genotyped, more than 70% of them were found to fall in the Caucasian-associated ancestry cluster.

PCR used 60 Vbeta primers and 13 Jbeta primers. Repertoires were generated with immunoSEQ multiplex PCR, while TCRdb's copy carries only in-frame clones and drops some. The data show some 120,000 clones, 70% to 75% seen once. Broader study findings: Reported results showed that the classifier diagnosed cytomegalovirus status with high specificity and sensitivity.

The source of this sequence is a middle-aged woman in good health and CMV-seronegative. Sequencing used PBMCs. The chain employs TRBV5-6 and TRBJ2-5, with D uncertain. CDR3 bases: TGTGCCAGCAGCTTGGCTGAGACCCAGTACTTC. Protein sequence: CASSLAETQYF. Full variable domain (rest looked up from reference TRBV5-6 and TRBJ2-5): DAGVTQSPTHLIKTRGQQVTLRCSPKSGHDTVSWYQQALGQGPQFIFQYYEEEERQRGNFPDRFSGHQFPNYSSELNVNALLLGDSALYLCASSLAETQYFGPGTRLLVL.